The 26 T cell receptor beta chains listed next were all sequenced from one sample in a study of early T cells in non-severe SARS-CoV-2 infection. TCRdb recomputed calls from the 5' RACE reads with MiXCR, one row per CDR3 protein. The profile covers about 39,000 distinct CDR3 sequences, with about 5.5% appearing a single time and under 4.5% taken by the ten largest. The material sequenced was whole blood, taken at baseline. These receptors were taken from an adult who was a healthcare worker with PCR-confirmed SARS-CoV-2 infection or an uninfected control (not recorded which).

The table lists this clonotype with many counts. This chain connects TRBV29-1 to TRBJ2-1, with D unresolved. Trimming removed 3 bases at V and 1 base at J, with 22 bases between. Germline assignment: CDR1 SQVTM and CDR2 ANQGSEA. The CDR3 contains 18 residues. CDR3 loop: CSVEARTALHGSYNEQFF. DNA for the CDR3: TGCAGCGTTGAGGCCCGCACAGCCCTCCATGGGTCCTACAATGAGCAGTTCTTC.

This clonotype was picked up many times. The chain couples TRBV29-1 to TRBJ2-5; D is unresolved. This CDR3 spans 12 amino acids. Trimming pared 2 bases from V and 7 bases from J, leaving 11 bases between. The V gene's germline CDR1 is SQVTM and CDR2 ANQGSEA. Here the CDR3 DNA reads TGCAGCGTTGAACTACCAGCTGGGACCCAGTACTTC. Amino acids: CSVELPAGTQYF.

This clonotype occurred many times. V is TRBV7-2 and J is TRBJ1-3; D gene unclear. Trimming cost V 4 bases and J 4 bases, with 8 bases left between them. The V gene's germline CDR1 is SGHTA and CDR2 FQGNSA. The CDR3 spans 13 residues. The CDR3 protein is CASSSDGGNTIYF. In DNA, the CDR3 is TGTGCCAGCAGCTCCGACGGGGGAAACACCATATATTTT.

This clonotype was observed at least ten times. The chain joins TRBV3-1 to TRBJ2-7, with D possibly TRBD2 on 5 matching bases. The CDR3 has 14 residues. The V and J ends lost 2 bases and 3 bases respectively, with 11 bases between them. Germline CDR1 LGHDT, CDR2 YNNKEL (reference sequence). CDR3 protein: CASSQYNSVYEQYF. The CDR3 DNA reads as TGTGCCAGCAGCCAATACAATAGCGTCTACGAGCAGTACTTC.

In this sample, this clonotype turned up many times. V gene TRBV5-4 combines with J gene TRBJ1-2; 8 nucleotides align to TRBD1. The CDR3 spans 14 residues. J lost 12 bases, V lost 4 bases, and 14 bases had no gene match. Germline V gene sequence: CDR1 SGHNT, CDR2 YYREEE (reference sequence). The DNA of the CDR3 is TGTGCCAGCAGCCCCGAGGGGACAGGCTTTCCCCACACCTTC. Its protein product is CASSPEGTGFPHTF.

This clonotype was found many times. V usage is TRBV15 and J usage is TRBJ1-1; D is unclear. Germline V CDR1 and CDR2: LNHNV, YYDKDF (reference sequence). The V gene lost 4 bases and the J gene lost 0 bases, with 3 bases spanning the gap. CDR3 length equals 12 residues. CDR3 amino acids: CATSTLNTEAFF. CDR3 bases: TGTGCCACCAGCACCCTGAACACTGAAGCTTTCTTT.

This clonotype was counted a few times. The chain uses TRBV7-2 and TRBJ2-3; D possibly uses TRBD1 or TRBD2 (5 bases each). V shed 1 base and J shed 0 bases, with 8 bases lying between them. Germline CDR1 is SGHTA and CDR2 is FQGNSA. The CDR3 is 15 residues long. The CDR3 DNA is TGTGCCAGCAGCTTAGGGGGGAAGAGCACAGATACGCAGTATTTT. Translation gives CASSLGGKSTDTQYF.

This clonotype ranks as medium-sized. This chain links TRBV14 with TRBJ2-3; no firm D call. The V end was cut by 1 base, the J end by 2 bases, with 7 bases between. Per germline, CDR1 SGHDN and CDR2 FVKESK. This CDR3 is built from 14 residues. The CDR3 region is CASSQGRHTDTQYF. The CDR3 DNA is TGTGCCAGCAGCCAAGGACGGCACACAGATACGCAGTATTTT.

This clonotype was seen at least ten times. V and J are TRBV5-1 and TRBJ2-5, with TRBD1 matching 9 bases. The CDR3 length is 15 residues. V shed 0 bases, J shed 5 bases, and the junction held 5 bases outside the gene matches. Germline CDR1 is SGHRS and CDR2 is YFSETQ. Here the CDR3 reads CASSLVQGARETQYF. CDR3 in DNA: TGCGCCAGCAGCTTGGTACAGGGGGCGCGGGAGACCCAGTACTTC.

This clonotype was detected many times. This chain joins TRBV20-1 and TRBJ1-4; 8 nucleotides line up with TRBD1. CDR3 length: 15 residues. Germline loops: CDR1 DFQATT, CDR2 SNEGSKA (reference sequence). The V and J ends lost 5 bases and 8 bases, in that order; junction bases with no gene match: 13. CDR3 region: CSASPMDRVKEKLFF. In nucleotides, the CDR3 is TGCAGTGCTTCTCCGATGGACAGGGTCAAGGAAAAACTGTTTTTT.

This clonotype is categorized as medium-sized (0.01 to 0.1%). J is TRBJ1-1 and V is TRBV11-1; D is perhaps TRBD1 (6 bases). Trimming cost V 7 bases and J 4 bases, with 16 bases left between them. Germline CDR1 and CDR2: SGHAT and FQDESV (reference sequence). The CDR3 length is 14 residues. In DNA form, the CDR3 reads TGTGCCAGCAACCTGGGAAGGGGGGCCACTGAAGCTTTCTTT. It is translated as CASNLGRGATEAFF.

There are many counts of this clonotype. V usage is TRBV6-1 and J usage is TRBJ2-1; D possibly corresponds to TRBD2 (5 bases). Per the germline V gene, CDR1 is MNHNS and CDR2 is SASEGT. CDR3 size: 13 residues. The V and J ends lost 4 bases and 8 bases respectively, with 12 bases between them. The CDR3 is CASSVKVGDEQFF. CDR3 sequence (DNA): TGTGCCAGCAGTGTCAAGGTGGGAGATGAGCAGTTCTTC.

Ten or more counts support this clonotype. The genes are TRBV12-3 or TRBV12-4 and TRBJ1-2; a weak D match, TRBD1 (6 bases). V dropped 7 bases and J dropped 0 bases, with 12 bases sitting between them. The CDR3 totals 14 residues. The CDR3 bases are TGTGCCAGCACTGGACAGCTTACTAACTATGGCTACACCTTC. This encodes CASTGQLTNYGYTF.

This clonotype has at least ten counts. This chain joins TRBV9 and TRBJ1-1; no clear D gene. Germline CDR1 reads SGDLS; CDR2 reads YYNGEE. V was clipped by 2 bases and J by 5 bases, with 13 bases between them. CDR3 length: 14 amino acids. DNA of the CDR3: TGTGCCAGCAGCGTTGCAGCCATTAGGACTGAAGCTTTCTTT. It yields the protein CASSVAAIRTEAFF.

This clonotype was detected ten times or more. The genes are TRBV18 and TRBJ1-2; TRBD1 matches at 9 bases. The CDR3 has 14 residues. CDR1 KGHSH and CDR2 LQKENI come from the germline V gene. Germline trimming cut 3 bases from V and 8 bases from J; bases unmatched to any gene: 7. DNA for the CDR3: TGTGCCAGCTCACCGTCGGGGGACAGGGACGGCTACACCTTC. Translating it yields CASSPSGDRDGYTF.

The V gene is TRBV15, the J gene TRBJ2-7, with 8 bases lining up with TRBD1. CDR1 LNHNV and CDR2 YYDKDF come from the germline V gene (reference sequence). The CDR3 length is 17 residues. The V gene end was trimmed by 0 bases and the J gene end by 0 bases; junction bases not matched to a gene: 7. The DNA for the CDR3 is TGTGCCACCAGCAGAGAACCCGTGGACAGGGTCTCCTACGAGCAGTACTTC. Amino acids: CATSREPVDRVSYEQYF. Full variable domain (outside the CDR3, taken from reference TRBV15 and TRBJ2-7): DAMVIQNPRYQVTQFGKPVTLSCSQTLNHNVMYWYQQKSSQAPKLLFHYYDKDFNNEADTPDNFQSRRPNTSFCFLDIRSPGLGDTAMYLCATSREPVDRVSYEQYFGPGTRLTVT.

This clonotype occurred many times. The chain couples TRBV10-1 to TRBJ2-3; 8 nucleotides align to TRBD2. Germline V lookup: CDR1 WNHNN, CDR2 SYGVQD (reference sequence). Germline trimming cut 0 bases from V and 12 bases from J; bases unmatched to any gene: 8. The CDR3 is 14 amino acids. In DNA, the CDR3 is TGCGCCAGCAGTGAGTCGACGTTAGCGGGACCCCAGTATTTT. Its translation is CASSESTLAGPQYF.

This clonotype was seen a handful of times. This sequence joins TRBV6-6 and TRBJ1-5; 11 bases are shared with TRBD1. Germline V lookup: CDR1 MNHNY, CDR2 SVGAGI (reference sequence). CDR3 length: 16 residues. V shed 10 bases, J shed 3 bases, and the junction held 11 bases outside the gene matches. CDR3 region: CATTGADRGPNQPQHF. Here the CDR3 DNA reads TGTGCCACCACCGGGGCGGACAGGGGGCCCAATCAGCCCCAGCATTTT.

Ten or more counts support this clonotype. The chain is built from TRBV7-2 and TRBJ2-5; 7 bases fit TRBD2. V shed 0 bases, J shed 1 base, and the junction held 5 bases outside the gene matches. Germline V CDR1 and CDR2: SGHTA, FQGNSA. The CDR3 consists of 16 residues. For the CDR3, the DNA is TGTGCCAGCAGCTTAGCGCGCGGGGGAATCCAAGAGACCCAGTACTTC. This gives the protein CASSLARGGIQETQYF.

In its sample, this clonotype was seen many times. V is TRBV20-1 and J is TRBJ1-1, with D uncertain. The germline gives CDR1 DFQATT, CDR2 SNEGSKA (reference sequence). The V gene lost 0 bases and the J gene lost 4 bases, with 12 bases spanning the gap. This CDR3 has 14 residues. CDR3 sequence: CSARDPGSGTEAFF. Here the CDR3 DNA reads TGCAGTGCTAGAGATCCGGGATCGGGCACTGAAGCTTTCTTT.

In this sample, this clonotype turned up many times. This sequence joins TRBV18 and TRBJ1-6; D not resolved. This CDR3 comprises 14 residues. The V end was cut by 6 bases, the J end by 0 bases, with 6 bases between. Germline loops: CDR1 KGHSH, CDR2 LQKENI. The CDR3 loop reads CASSLSSYNSPLHF. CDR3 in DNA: TGTGCCAGCTCCTTAAGCTCCTATAATTCACCCCTCCACTTT.

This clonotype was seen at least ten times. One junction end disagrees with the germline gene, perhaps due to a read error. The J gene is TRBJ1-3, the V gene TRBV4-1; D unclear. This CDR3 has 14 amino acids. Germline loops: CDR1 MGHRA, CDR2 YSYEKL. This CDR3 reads CASSQDIAGNTIYF. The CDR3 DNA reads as TGCGCCAGCAGCCAAGATATAGCTGGGAACACCATATATTTT.

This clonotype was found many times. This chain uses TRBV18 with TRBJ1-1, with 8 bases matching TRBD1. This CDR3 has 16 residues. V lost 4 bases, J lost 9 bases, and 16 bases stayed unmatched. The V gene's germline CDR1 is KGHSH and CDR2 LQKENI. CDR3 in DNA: TGTGCCAGCTCACGCCTCGACAGGGGAGCTATCAGTAAAGCTTTCTTT. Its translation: CASSRLDRGAISKAFF. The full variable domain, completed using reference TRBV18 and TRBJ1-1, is NAGVMQNPRHLVRRRGQEARLRCSPMKGHSHVYWYRQLPEEGLKFMVYLQKENIIDESGMPKERFSAEFPKEGPSILRIQQVVRGDSAAYFCASSRLDRGAISKAFFGQGTRLTVV.

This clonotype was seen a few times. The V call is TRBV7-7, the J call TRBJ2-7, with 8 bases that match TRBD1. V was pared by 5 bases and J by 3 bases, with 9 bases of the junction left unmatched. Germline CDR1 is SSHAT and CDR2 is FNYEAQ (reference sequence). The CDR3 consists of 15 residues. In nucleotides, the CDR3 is TGTGCCAGCAGCATCGGACAGGGCCTTCGCTACGAGCAGTACTTC. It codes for CASSIGQGLRYEQYF.

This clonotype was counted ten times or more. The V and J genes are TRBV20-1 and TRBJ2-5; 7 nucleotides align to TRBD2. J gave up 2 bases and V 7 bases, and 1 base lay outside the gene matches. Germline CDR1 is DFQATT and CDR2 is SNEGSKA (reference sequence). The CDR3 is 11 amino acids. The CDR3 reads CSVGGQETQYF. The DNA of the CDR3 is TGCAGTGTGGGGGGGCAAGAGACCCAGTACTTC.

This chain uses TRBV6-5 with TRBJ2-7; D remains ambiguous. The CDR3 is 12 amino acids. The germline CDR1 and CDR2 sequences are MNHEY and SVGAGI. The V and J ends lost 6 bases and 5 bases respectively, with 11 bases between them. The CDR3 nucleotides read TGTGCCAGCAGGTCCGTCCCCGACGAGCAGTACTTC. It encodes CASRSVPDEQYF.